This TCR beta chain derives from a study of T cell repertoires in cytomegalovirus infection. Background on the study: Researchers turned to recently identified HLA-C-restricted CMV epitopes as well as well-studied HLA-B-restricted ones.

In the case of this clonotype: Its antigen remains unidentified.

The length of the CDR3 is 14 residues. Trimming removed 2 bases at V and 6 bases at J, with 10 bases between. Germline CDR1 and CDR2: MNHEY and SVGEGT. Using its own MiXCR run on the reads, TCRdb lists one record per CDR3 protein. The profile covers a few hundred thousand distinct CDR3 sequences, with approximately 25% appearing a single time and 13% taken by the ten largest. The chain recombines TRBV6-2 or TRBV6-3 with TRBJ2-2, with no clear D. This sequence originates from a human donor in good health (CMV status not recorded). Some clones in this sample may be carry-over from other donors' samples. This sample comprised cultured PBMCs, obtained from culture after CMV antigen stimulation. CDR3 bases: TGTGCCAGCAGTTACAGAAGGCCGGCCGGGGAGCTGTTTTTT. It specifies CASSYRRPAGELFF.